This T cell receptor (beta chain) is from a study of regulatory T cells in long-lasting Graves disease. Construction of the TCR beta libraries employed iRepertoire HTBI primers in conjunction with Arm-PCR of CDR3 regions. TCRdb passed the multiplex PCR reads through MiXCR, listing each CDR3 protein once. This table has 400,000 to 500,000 distinct CDR3 sequences, more than 12% appearing once. Time point in this sample: newly diagnosed GD, antithyroid drugs for less than 3 months. Making the TCR library involved RNA that had been extracted from PBMCs. This clonotype was detected ten times or more. CDR1 and CDR2 from the germline V gene are LGHDT and YNNKEL (reference sequence). Deletions cut 2 bases from V and 6 bases from J, with 11 bases between. This CDR3 has 14 amino acids. The same data also contributed to another study, on T cells in Graves' hyperthyroidism and ophthalmopathy.

The clonotype was recovered from a young woman with Graves disease. The chain recombines TRBV3-1 with TRBJ1-5, with a weak D call TRBD1 (6 bases). Material: peripheral blood mononuclear cells (PBMCs), obtained at new diagnosis, from a patient treated with antithyroid drugs. In DNA, the CDR3 is TGTGCCAGCAGCCAATCAGGGGAGAGTCAGCCCCAGCATTTT. This sequence encodes CASSQSGESQPQHF.